This TCR beta chain was identified during a study of vaccination and CD4 T cells after COVID-19. Sequenced with the Oncomine TCR Beta short-read assay was DNA taken from cultured CD4+ T cells. Extraction of genomic DNA was performed on cultured CD4+ T cells. TCRdb analysed the PCR reads with MiXCR anew, one entry per CDR3 protein. The sample lists about 4,100 distinct CDR3 sequences; roughly 23% were seen once. Study findings and constraints: A nonsignificant median increase from 21 to 38 SARS-CoV-2-reactive clonotypes was observed.

Treatment reported: roughly 11-day PBMC culture with coronavirus spike peptide pools or control peptides (ViraFEST assay). By share, this clonotype counts as medium-sized. What it recognizes is unknown. The receptor was isolated from a human donor who had recovered from COVID-19. Sequencing was carried out using CD4+ T cells from blood, cultured in vitro.

Written as DNA, the CDR3 is TGTGCCAGCATTTGGGGACAGTACACCGGGGAGCTGTTTTTT. This gives the protein CASIWGQYTGELFF. The chain carries TRBV6-2 or TRBV6-3 and TRBJ2-2, with 7 bases that match TRBD1. With V trimmed by 7 bases and J by 3 bases, 5 bases remained unmatched. CDR3 size: 14 residues. CDR1 is MNHEY, CDR2 SVGEGT, per germline.